This T cell receptor (beta chain) was sequenced during a study of cytomegalovirus exposure and HLA in healthy donors. Concerning this clone itself: The target antigen is unknown.

General study results and limits: Many donors shared some public TCRs, even though most TCR sequences were rare. In a later analysis, most CMV-associated TCR beta chains appeared HLA-restricted.

13 Jbeta primers and 60 Vbeta primers were used for the PCR. Data came from immunoSEQ multiplex PCR; TCRdb stores just in-frame clones and leaves some out. The table lists 150,000 to 200,000 clones, around 78% of them singletons. The CDR3 sequence is 11 residues long. Germline assignment: CDR1 MDHEN and CDR2 SYDVKM. Losses at the gene ends were 3 bases for V and 14 bases for J; bases not matched to a gene: 5. The sequenced sample was PBMCs. The source is a woman aged 45-65 years in good health and CMV-seropositive. The chain recombines TRBV28 with TRBJ1-2, with 8 bases that match TRBD1. The CDR3 loop is CASSFQGARTF. The CDR3 region has the DNA TGTGCCAGCAGTTTTCAGGGGGCTAGAACCTTC.